Listed below are T cell receptor beta chains from one sample, sequenced in a study of shared clonotypes between healthy human individuals. Assay used: immunoSEQ multiplex PCR; TCRdb lists only in-frame clones, some missing. The top ten hold 0.35% to 0.45% of the sample, which has 2 million to 3 million clones, over 85% seen once. The sequenced sample consisted of naive CD4+ T cells from PBMCs. The source is a man younger than 30 in good health. Some clones in this sample may be carry-over from other donors' samples. Each CDR3 is given with its conserved first and last residue. A D gene is named only where the DNA matches it firmly. For some rows the clone size is stated as once, few or many, or as a class when expanded; others skip it.

>TRBJ1-1|TRBV19|NA|NA
CASSSVEVMNTEAFF
TGTGCCAGTAGTAGCGTGGAGGTCATGAACACTGAAGCTTTCTTT
>TRBJ2-5|TRBV12-5|NA|TRBD1
CASGLVLGTGDEETQYF
TGTGCTAGTGGTTTGGTACTAGGGACAGGAGACGAAGAGACCCAGTACTTC
>TRBJ2-3|TRBV9|NA|NA
CASSVERTDTQYF
TGTGCCAGCAGCGTAGAGCGAACAGATACGCAGTATTTT
>TRBJ1-2|TRBV4-1|few|NA
CASSQSAYGYTF
TGCGCCAGCAGCCAATCTGCCTATGGCTACACCTTC
>TRBJ2-1|TRBV28|NA|NA
CASSPAGGLYNEQFF
TGTGCCAGCAGCCCGGCCGGAGGGCTCTACAATGAGCAGTTCTTC
>TRBJ1-2|TRBV12-5|NA|NA
CASGSEDRRGYTF
TGTGCTAGTGGTTCCGAGGATCGGCGTGGCTACACCTTC
>TRBJ2-7|TRBV28|few|NA
CASSLSQGTYEQYF
TGTGCCAGCAGTTTGTCCCAGGGGACCTACGAGCAGTACTTC
>TRBJ2-1|TRBV7-2|once|NA
CASPSRGLSSYNEQFF
TGTGCCAGCCCCTCGAGAGGTTTGAGCTCCTACAATGAGCAGTTCTTC
>TRBJ2-5|TRBV6-1|NA|NA
CASSDRRGLETQYF
TGTGCCAGCAGTGACCGACGTGGGTTGGAGACCCAGTACTTC
>TRBJ1-1|TRBV27|NA|NA
CASSLILGGGGTEAFF
TGTGCCAGCAGCCTCATCCTCGGGGGGGGAGGCACTGAAGCTTTCTTT